This TCR beta chain was sequenced for a study of cytomegalovirus exposure and HLA in healthy donors. Whole-study results and caveats: A later analysis appeared to link common viral pathogens to several of the most significant clusters. Reports indicate that TCR beta sequences accurately predicted the HLA-A and HLA-B alleles of most subjects. The authors enumerated 180 or so TCR beta chains as linked to cytomegalovirus.

PCR was performed using 60 Vbeta and 13 Jbeta primers. Produced via immunoSEQ multiplex PCR; TCRdb's table is partial and in-frame only. The sample contains some 130,000 clones, 80% of which appear only once. Whereas donors were nominally healthy upon sampling, unrecorded immune exposures were probable. As to this clone: Its antigen is unidentified.

Germline lookup yields CDR1 LNHDA and CDR2 SQIVND (reference sequence). The CDR3 has 14 residues. V was pared by 7 bases and J by 7 bases, with 7 bases of the junction left unmatched. Sequencing was carried out using PBMCs. The clonotype comes from a man aged 25 to 45 in good health. This chain connects TRBV19 to TRBJ2-1, with TRBD2 matching 10 bases. CDR3 in amino acids: CASKPSGRGNEQFF. CDR3 coding DNA: TGTGCCAGTAAACCTAGCGGGAGAGGTAATGAGCAGTTCTTC.